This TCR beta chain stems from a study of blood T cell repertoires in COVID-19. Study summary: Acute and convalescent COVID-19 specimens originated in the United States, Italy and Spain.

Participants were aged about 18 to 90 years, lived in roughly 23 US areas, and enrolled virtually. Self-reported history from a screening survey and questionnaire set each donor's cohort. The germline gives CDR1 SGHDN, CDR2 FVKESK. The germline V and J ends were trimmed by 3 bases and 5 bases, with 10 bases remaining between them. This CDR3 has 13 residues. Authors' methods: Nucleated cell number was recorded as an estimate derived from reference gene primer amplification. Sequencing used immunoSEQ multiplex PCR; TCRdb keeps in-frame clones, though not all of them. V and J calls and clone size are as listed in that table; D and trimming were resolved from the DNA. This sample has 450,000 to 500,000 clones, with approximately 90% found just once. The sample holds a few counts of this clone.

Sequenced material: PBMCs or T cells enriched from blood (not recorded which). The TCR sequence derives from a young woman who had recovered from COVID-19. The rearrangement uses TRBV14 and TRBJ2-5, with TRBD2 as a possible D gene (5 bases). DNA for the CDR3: TGTGCCAGCAGCCAGGAGGTAGCCGAGACCCAGTACTTC. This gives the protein CASSQEVAETQYF.